The following is a T cell receptor (beta chain) sequence with its context. Its antigen remains unknown. The CDR3 is made up of 14 amino acids. The V and J ends lost 4 bases and 2 bases respectively, with 12 bases between them. The germline V gene encodes CDR1 SGHRS and CDR2 YFSETQ. This sample is part of a study of CD4+ T cells in melanoma. Notes on the study in general: Diverse differentiation states were reported for melanoma neoantigen-specific CD4+ T cells. A reported correlation linked neoantigen-specific CD4+ T cells to CD8+, macrophage and B cell function.

Profiling relied on immunoSEQ multiplex PCR, and the TCRdb table lists in-frame clones only, not all of them. This sample has 20,000 to 25,000 clones, with over 75% found just once. The chain links TRBV5-1 to TRBJ1-2; unclear D gene. This TCR was sampled from a human donor with melanoma. Sequenced: cells from a culture (not recorded whether cultured in vitro). The CDR3 protein is CASSPTGHNYGYTF. The CDR3 nucleotides are TGCGCCAGCAGCCCCACGGGCCACAACTATGGCTACACCTTC.